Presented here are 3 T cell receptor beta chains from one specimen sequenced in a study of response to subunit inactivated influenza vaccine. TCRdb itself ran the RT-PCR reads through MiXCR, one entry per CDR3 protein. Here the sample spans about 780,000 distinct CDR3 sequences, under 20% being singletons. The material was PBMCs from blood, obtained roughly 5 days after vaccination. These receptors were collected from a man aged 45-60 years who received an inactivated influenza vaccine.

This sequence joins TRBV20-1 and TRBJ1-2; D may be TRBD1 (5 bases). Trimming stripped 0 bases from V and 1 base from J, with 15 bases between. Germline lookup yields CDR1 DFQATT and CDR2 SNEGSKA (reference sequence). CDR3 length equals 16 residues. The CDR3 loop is CSARDDPRGSNYGYTF. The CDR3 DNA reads TGCAGTGCTAGAGATGACCCTAGGGGAAGTAACTATGGCTACACCTTC.

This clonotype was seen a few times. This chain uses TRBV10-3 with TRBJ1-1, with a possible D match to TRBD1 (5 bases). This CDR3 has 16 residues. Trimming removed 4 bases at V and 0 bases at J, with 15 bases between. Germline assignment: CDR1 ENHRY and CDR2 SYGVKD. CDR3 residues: CAISVRDGIMNTEAFF. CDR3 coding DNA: TGTGCCATCAGTGTACGGGACGGAATTATGAACACTGAAGCTTTCTTT.

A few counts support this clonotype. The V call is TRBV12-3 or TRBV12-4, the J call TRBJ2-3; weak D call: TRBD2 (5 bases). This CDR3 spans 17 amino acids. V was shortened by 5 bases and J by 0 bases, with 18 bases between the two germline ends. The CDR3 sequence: CASSREGGGPSTDTQYF. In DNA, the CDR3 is TGTGCCAGCAGTAGAGAGGGCGGCGGGCCTAGCACAGATACGCAGTATTTT.